The TCR beta chain described here comes from a study of cytomegalovirus exposure and HLA in healthy donors. General study findings and limits: Testing in vitro showed a few CMV-associated chains specific for CMV antigens.

The PCR made use of 60 Vbeta and 13 Jbeta primers. The protocol was immunoSEQ multiplex PCR, while the TCRdb copy is restricted to in-frame clones and leaves out a portion. The table has about 140,000 clones, about 77% seen once. To note about this clone: What it binds is unknown.

V lost 0 bases and J 3 bases, leaving 13 bases between the germline ends. The CDR3 spans 15 residues. CDR1 is SGHDT, CDR2 YYEEEE, per germline. Sequencing was done on a sample of PBMCs. This sequence originates from a male donor in good health and CMV-seronegative. V is TRBV5-6 and J is TRBJ2-7; tentative D call: TRBD2 (6 bases). CDR3 loop: CASSLEGLASYEQYF. The CDR3 DNA reads as TGTGCCAGCAGCTTGGAAGGTCTAGCGAGCTACGAGCAGTACTTC.